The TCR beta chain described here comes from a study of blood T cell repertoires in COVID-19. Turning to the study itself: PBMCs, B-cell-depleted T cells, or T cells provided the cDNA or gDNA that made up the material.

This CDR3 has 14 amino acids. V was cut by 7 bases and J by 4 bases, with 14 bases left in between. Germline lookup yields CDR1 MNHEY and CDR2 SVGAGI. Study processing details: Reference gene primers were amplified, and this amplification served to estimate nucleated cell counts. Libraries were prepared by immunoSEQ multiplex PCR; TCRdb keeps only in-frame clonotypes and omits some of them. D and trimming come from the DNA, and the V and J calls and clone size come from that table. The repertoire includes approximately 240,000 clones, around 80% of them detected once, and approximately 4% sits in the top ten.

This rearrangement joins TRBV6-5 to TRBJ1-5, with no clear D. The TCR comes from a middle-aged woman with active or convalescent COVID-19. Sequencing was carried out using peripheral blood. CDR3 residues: CASKVPGGNQPQHF. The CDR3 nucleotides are TGTGCCAGCAAAGTGCCAGGCGGGAATCAGCCCCAGCATTTT.